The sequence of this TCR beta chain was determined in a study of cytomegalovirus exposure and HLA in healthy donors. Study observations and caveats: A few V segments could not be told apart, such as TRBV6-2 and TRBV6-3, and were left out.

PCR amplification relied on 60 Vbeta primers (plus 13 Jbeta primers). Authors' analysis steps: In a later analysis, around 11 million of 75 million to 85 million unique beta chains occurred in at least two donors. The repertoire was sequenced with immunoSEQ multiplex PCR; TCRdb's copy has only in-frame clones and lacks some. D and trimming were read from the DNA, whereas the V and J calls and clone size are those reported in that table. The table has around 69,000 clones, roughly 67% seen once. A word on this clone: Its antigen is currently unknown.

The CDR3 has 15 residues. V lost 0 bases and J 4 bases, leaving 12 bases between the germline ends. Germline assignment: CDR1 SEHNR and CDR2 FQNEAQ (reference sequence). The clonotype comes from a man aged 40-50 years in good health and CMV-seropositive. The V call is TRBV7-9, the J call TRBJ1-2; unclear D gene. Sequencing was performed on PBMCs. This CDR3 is CASSLAAVTAYGYTF. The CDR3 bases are TGTGCCAGCAGCTTAGCCGCAGTAACAGCCTATGGCTACACCTTC.